Listed here is a single T cell receptor (beta chain). Its antigen remains unidentified. Molecular barcoded adaptors covering alpha/delta and beta/gamma chains were used on approximately 440 ng RNA. TCRdb itself ran the reads through MiXCR, one entry per CDR3 protein. Here the sample spans about 50,000 distinct CDR3 sequences, around 19% being singletons. CDR1 SGHTA and CDR2 FQGNSA come from the germline V gene. The CDR3 runs 13 residues. Trimming removed 5 bases at V and 3 bases at J, with 8 bases between. The data were taken from a study of read filtering for tumor transcriptome and immune sequencing. Study observations and caveats: In IR-seq, single-read clonotypes were roughly 80% of clonotypes but around 3.5% of reads. Without single-read clonotypes, shared clonotype proportions correlated more between IR-seq and RNA-seq.

The specimen sequenced was a population of CD138-negative cells sorted from bone marrow. The J gene is TRBJ1-3, the V gene TRBV7-2; no reliable D call. This TCR derives from a donor at least 40 years old with multiple myeloma. The CDR3 region is CASSPAGGNTIYF. CDR3 DNA: TGTGCCAGCAGCCCAGCGGGTGGAAACACCATATATTTT.